This T cell receptor beta chain was captured by sequencing in a study of blood T cell repertoires in COVID-19. At the level of the study: Acute and convalescent COVID-19 samples came from the United States, Italy and Spain.

Clones were read by immunoSEQ multiplex PCR, and TCRdb kept only the in-frame ones, dropping some. This table holds fewer than 150,000 clones, 75% to 90% found once. The CDR3 contains 18 residues. CDR1 is LGHNA and CDR2 is YSLEER in the germline V gene. V trimming: 0 bases; J trimming: 8 bases; junction bases outside the gene matches: 14. This rearrangement joins TRBV4-3 to TRBJ1-4; 8 bases match TRBD1. Sequenced sample: peripheral blood. The sequence derives from a woman aged 55-70 years with COVID-19, enrolled during active disease. This CDR3 reads CASSQDLGDRGPGEKLFF. In DNA form, the CDR3 reads TGCGCCAGCAGCCAAGATCTTGGTGACAGGGGACCGGGGGAAAAACTGTTTTTT.